A selection of T cell receptor beta chains follows, all from one sample in a study of blood T cell repertoires in COVID-19. The data were produced by immunoSEQ multiplex PCR, yet TCRdb's version contains in-frame clones alone and is incomplete. This table holds roughly 480,000 clones, about 91% found once. Sequencing used peripheral blood. These receptors came from a man between 18 and 29 years old with COVID-19, enrolled during active disease. CDR3s leave out the opening cysteine and the closing phenylalanine or tryptophan. Each record gives: clone size, V gene, J gene, CDR3 protein. Clone size is shown for a subset of rows, as once, few, many or a class of expanded clone.

clone size: -
V gene: TRBV24-1
J gene: TRBJ2-1
CDR3 protein: ATSRTGGYNEQF

clone size: -
V gene: TRBV28
J gene: TRBJ1-5
CDR3 protein: ASSLRHPGNQPQH

clone size: few
V gene: TRBV7-9
J gene: TRBJ2-7
CDR3 protein: ASSPRQGTEGEQY

clone size: -
V gene: TRBV14
J gene: TRBJ1-3
CDR3 protein: ASSLQGISGNTIY

clone size: -
V gene: TRBV24-1
J gene: TRBJ2-1
CDR3 protein: ATSFLGGPHNEQF

clone size: -
V gene: TRBV2
J gene: TRBJ2-3
CDR3 protein: ASSLSGPGTDTQY

clone size: -
V gene: TRBV19
J gene: TRBJ2-7
CDR3 protein: ASSISGRAYEQY

clone size: -
V gene: TRBV5-4
J gene: TRBJ2-7
CDR3 protein: ASSLLSGGAREQY

clone size: few
V gene: TRBV5-1
J gene: TRBJ1-1
CDR3 protein: ASSSGTGVTEAF

clone size: -
V gene: TRBV5-1
J gene: TRBJ2-1
CDR3 protein: AVRAGLAGGDEQF

clone size: -
V gene: TRBV2
J gene: TRBJ2-3
CDR3 protein: ASRLLATGTDTQY

clone size: -
V gene: TRBV30
J gene: TRBJ1-1
CDR3 protein: AWSVAGVGEAF

clone size: once
V gene: TRBV12-3/TRBV12-4
J gene: TRBJ1-1
CDR3 protein: ASRGTVRTEAF

clone size: -
V gene: TRBV3-1/TRBV3-2
J gene: TRBJ1-1
CDR3 protein: ASSQDRGMGTEAF

clone size: few
V gene: TRBV5-6
J gene: TRBJ2-7
CDR3 protein: ASSISGGAYEQY

clone size: -
V gene: TRBV28
J gene: TRBJ2-7
CDR3 protein: ASSPNNEQY

clone size: -
V gene: TRBV7-9
J gene: TRBJ2-7
CDR3 protein: ASSYRGTAEQY

clone size: -
V gene: TRBV20-1
J gene: TRBJ2-4
CDR3 protein: SASDNTGQGFNIQY

clone size: -
V gene: TRBV4-1
J gene: TRBJ2-5
CDR3 protein: ASSQVGVETQY

clone size: -
V gene: TRBV7-2
J gene: TRBJ2-3
CDR3 protein: ASSLQAFADTQY

clone size: once
V gene: TRBV14
J gene: TRBJ2-5
CDR3 protein: ASSRGTAETQY

clone size: -
V gene: TRBV19
J gene: TRBJ1-5
CDR3 protein: ASSITDYSNQPQH

clone size: -
V gene: TRBV5-4
J gene: TRBJ1-2
CDR3 protein: ASSPPTGQGGGYT

clone size: -
V gene: TRBV7-2
J gene: TRBJ2-2
CDR3 protein: ASSSTTATGELF

clone size: -
V gene: TRBV4-1
J gene: TRBJ2-5
CDR3 protein: ASSQIGLGVPQY